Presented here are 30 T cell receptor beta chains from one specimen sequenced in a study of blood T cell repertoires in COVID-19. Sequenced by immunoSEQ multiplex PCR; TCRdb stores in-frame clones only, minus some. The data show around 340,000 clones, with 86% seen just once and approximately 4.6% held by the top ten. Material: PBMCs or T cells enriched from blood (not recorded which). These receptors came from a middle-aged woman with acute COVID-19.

CDR3 in amino acids: CASSLVYGTGGVDTQYF. DNA of the CDR3: TGTGCCAGCAGCTTAGTTTATGGGACAGGGGGTGTGGATACGCAGTATTTT. The chain joins TRBV7-9 to TRBJ2-3, with 11 bases that match TRBD1. Germline V gene data show CDR1 as SEHNR and CDR2 as FQNEAQ (reference sequence). The CDR3 extends over 17 amino acids. V shed 1 base, J shed 6 bases, and the junction held 9 bases outside the gene matches.

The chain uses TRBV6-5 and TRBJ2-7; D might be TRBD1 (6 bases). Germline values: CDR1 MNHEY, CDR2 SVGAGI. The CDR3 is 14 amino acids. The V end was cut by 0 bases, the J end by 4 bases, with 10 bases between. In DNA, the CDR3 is TGTGCCAGCAGTTACTCCCCACAGGGATACGAGCAGTACTTC. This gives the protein CASSYSPQGYEQYF.

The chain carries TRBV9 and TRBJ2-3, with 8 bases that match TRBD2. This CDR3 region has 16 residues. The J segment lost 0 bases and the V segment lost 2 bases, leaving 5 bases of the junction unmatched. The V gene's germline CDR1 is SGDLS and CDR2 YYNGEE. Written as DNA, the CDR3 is TGTGCCAGCAGCGTCGACGCGGGAGGTAGCACAGATACGCAGTATTTT. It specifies CASSVDAGGSTDTQYF.

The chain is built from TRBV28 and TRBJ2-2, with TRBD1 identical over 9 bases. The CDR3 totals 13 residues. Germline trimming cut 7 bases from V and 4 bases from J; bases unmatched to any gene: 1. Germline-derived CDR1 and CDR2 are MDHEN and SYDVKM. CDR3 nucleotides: TGTGCCAGCAAGACAGGGGGCACCGGGGAGCTGTTTTTT. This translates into CASKTGGTGELFF.

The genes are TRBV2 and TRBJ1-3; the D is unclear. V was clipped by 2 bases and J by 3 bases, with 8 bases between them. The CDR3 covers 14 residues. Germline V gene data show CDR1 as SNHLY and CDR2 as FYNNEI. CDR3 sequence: CASSESRNGNTIYF. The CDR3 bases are TGTGCCAGCAGTGAAAGCAGGAATGGAAACACCATATATTTT.

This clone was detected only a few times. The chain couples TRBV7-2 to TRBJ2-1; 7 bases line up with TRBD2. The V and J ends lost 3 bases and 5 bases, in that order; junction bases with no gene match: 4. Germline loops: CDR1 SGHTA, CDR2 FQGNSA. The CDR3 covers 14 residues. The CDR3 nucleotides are TGTGCCAGCAGCTTCCAAGCGGGGAACAATGAGCAGTTCTTC. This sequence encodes CASSFQAGNNEQFF.

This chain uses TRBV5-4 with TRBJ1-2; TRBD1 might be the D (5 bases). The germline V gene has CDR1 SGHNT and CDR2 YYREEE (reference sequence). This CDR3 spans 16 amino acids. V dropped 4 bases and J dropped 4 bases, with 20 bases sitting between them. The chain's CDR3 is CASSAGTEKKSYGYTF. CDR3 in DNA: TGTGCCAGCAGCGCGGGGACCGAAAAAAAATCCTATGGCTACACCTTC.

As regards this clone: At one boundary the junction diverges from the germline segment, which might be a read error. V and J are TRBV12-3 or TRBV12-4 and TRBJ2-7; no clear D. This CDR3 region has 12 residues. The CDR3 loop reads CASSLDLAPEDF. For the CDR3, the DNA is TGTGCCAGCAGTTTAGACTTGGCTCCTGAGGACTTC.

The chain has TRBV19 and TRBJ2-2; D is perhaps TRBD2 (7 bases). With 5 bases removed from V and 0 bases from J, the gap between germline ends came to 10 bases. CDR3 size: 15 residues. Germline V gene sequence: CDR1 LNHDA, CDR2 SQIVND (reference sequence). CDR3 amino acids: CASSRGAANTGELFF. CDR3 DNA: TGTGCCAGTAGTCGGGGGGCCGCGAACACCGGGGAGCTGTTTTTT.

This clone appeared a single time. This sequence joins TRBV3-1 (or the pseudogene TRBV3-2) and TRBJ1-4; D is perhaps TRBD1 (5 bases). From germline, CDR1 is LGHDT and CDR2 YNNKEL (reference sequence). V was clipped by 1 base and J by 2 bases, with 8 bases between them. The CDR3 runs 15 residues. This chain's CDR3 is CASSQVRGTNEKLFF. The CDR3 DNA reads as TGTGCCAGCAGCCAAGTTAGGGGTACTAATGAAAAACTGTTTTTT.

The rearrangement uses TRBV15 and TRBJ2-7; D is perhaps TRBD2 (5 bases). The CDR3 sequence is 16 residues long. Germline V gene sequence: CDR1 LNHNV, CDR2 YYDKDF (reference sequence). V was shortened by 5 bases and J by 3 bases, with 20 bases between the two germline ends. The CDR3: CATSPTGSGPFYEQYF. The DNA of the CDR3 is TGTGCCACCAGCCCGACGGGGTCAGGCCCCTTCTACGAGCAGTACTTC.

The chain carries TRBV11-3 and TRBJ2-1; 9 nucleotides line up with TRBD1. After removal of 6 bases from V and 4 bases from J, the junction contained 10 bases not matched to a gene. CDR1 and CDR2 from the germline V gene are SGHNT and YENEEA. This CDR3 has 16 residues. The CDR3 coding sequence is TGTGCCAGCAGTCCGTCTCGAGACAGGGGGTACAATGAGCAGTTCTTC. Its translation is CASSPSRDRGYNEQFF.

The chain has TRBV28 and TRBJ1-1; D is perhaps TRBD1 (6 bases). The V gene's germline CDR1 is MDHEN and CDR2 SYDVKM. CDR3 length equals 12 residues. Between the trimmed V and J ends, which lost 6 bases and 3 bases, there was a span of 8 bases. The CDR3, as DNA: TGTGCCAGCAGACCAGGGGACACTGAAGCTTTCTTT. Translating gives CASRPGDTEAFF.

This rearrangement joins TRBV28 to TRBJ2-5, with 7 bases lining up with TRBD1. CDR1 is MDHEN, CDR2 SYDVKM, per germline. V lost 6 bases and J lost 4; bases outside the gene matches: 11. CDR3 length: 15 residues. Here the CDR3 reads CASSLHRGGPETQYF. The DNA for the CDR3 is TGTGCCAGCAGCCTCCACAGGGGCGGTCCAGAGACCCAGTACTTC. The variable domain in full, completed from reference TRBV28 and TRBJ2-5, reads DVKVTQSSRYLVKRTGEKVFLECVQDMDHENMFWYRQDPGLGLRLIYFSYDVKMKEKGDIPEGYSVSREKKERFSLILESASTNQTSMYLCASSLHRGGPETQYFGPGTRLLVL.

DNA of the CDR3: TGTGCCACCAGCAGTATGTACAGGGATGGCTACACCTTC. Translation gives CATSSMYRDGYTF. This sequence joins TRBV15 and TRBJ1-2, with D perhaps TRBD1 (6 bases). Looked up from germline, CDR1 is LNHNV and CDR2 is YYDKDF (reference sequence). The V and J ends lost 3 bases and 6 bases respectively, with 11 bases between them. This CDR3 contains 13 residues.

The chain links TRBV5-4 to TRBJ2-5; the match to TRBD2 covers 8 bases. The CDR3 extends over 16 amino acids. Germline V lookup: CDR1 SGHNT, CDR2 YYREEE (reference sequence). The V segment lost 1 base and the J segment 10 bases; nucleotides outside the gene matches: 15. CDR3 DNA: TGTGCCAGCAGCTTGTTTAGCGGGGCGGAGAAGGGGATCCAGTACTTC. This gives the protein CASSLFSGAEKGIQYF.

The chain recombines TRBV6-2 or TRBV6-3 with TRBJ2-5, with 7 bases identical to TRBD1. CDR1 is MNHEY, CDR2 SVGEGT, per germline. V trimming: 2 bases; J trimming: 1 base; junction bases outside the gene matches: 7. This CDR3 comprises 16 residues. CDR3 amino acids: CASSYPLGQLQETQYF. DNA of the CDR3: TGTGCCAGCAGTTACCCCCTGGGACAGCTCCAAGAGACCCAGTACTTC.

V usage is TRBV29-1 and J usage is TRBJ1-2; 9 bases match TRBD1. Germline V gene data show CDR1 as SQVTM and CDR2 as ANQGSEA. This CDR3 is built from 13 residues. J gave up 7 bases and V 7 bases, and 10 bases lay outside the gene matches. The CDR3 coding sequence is TGCAGCGCTATGGGACAGGGAGGAGGTGGCTACACCTTC. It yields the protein CSAMGQGGGGYTF. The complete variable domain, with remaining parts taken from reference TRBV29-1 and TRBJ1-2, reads SAVISQKPSRDICQRGTSLTIQCQVDSQVTMMFWYRQQPGQSLTLIATANQGSEATYESGFVIDKFPISRPNLTFSTLTVSNMSPEDSSIYLCSAMGQGGGGYTFGSGTRLTVV.

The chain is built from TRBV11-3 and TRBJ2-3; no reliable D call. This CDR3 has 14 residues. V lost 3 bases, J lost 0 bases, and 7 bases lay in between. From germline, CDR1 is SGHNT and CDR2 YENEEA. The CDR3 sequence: CASSFISSTDTQYF. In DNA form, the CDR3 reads TGTGCCAGCAGCTTTATATCTAGCACAGATACGCAGTATTTT.

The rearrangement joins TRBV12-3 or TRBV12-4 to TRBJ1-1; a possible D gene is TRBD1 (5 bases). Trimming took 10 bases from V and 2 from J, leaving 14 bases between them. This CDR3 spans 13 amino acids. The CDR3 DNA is TGTGCCAAGAGAAAGGGGCTAAACACTGAAGCTTTCTTT. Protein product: CAKRKGLNTEAFF.

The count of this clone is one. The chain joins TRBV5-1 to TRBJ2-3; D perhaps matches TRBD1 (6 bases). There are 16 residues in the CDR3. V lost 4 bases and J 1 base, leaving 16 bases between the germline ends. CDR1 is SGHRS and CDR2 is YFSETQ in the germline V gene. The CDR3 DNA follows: TGCGCCAGCAGCACAGAACAGGGTATCGGCACAGATACGCAGTATTTT. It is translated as CASSTEQGIGTDTQYF.

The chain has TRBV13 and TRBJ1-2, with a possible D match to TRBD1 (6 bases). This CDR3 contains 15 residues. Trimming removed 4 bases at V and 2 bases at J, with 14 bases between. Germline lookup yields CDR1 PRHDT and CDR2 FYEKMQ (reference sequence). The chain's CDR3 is CASSSDRLTNYGYTF. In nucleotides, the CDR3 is TGTGCCAGCAGCTCGGACAGACTTACAAACTATGGCTACACCTTC.

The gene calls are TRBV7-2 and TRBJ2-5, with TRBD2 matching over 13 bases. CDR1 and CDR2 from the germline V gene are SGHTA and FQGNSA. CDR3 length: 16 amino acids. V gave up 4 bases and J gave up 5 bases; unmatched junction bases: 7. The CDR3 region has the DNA TGTGCCAGCAGCTACACTAGCGGGAGGGTGGGGGAGACCCAGTACTTC. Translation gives CASSYTSGRVGETQYF.

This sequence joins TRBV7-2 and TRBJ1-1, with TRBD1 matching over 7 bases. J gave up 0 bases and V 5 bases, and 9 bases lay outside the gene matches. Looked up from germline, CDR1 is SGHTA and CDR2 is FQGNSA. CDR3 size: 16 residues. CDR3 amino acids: CASSLTSGQMNTEAFF. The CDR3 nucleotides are TGTGCCAGCAGCCTCACGTCGGGACAGATGAACACTGAAGCTTTCTTT.

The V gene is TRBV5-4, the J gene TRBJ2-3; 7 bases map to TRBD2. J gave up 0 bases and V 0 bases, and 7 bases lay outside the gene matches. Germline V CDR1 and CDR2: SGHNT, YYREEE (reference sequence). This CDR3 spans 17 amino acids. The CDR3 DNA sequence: TGTGCCAGCAGCTTGGAAGTTATTAGCGGGAGCACAGATACGCAGTATTTT. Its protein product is CASSLEVISGSTDTQYF.

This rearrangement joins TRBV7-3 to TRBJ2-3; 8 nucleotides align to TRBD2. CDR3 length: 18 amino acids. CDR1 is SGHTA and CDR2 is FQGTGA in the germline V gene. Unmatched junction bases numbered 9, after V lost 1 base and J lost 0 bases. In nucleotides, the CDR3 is TGTGCCAGCAGCTTAAGGGGCGGGGGGCCATTAAGCACAGATACGCAGTATTTT. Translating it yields CASSLRGGGPLSTDTQYF.

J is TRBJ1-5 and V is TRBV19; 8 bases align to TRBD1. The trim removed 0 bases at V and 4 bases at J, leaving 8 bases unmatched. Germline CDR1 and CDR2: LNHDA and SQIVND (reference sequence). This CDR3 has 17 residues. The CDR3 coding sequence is TGTGCCAGTAGTATAGATCTTGGCAGGGGGCAGAATCAGCCCCAGCATTTT. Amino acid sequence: CASSIDLGRGQNQPQHF.

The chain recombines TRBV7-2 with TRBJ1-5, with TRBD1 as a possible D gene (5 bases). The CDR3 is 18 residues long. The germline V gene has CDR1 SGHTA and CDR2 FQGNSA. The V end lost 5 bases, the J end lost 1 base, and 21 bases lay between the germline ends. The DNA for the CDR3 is TGTGCCAGCAGCCCACCCTCGTCCGGCCAGGGCAGCAATCAGCCCCAGCATTTT. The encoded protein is CASSPPSSGQGSNQPQHF.

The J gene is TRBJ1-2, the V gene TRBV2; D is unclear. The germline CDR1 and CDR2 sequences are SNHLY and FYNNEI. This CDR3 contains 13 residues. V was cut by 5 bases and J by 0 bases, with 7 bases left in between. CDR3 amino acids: CASSYDTNYGYTF. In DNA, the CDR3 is TGTGCCAGCAGTTACGACACTAACTATGGCTACACCTTC. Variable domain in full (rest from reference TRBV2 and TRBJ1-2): EPEVTQTPSHQVTQMGQEVILRCVPISNHLYFYWYRQILGQKVEFLVSFYNNEISEKSEIFDDQFSVERPDGSNFTLKIRSTKLEDSAMYFCASSYDTNYGYTFGSGTRLTVV.

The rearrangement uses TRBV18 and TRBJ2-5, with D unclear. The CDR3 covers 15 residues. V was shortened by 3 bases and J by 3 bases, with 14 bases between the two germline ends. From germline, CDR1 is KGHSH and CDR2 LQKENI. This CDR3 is CASSPNIDSKETQYF. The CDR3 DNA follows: TGTGCCAGCTCACCCAATATCGACTCAAAAGAGACCCAGTACTTC.